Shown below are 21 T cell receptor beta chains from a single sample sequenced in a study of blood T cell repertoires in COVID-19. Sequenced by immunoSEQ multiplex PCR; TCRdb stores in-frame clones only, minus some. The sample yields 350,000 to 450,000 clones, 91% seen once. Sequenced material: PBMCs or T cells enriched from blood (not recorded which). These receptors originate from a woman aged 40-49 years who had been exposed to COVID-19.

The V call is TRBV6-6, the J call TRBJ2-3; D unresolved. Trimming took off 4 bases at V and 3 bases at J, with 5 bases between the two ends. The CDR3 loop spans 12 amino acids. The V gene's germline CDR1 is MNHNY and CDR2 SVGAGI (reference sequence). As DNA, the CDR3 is TGTGCCAGCAGTTCCCCTACAGATACGCAGTATTTT. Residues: CASSSPTDTQYF.

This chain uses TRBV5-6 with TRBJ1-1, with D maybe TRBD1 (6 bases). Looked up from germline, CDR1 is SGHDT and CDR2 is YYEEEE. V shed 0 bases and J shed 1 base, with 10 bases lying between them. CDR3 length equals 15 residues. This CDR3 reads CASSLGRGRNTEAFF. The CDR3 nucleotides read TGTGCCAGCAGCTTGGGCAGGGGCCGGAACACTGAAGCTTTCTTT.

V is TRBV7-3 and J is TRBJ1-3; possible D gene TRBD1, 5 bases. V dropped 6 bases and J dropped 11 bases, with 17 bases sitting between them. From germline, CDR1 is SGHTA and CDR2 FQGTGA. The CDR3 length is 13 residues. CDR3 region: CASSRGPPEPIYF. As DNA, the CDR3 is TGTGCCAGCAGTAGGGGCCCCCCAGAACCCATATATTTT.

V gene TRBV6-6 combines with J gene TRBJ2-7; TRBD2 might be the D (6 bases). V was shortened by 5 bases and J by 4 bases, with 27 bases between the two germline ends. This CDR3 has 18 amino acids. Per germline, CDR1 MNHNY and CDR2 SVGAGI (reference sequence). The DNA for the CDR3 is TGTGCCAGCAGTAGATCCGGGACTTCCCAAGTTATATTTTACGAGCAGTACTTC. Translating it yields CASSRSGTSQVIFYEQYF.

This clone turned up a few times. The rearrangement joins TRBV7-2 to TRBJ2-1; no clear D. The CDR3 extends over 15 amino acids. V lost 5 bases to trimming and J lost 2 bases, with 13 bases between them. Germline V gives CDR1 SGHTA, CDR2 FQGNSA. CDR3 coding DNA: TGTGCCAGCAGCCAAGTTGAGGTCCCCTACAATGAGCAGTTCTTC. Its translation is CASSQVEVPYNEQFF.

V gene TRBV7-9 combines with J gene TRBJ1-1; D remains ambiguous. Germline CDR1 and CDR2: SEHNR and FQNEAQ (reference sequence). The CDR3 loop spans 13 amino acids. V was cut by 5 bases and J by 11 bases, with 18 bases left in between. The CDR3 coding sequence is TGTGCCAGCAGCCGAGAGGTCGACCCAGAGGCTTTCTTT. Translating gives CASSREVDPEAFF.

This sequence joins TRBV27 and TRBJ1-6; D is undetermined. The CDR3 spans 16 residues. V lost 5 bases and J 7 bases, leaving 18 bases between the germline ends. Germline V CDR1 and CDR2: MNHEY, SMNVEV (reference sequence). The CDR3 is CASSLEQTRRNSPLHF. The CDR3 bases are TGTGCCAGCAGTCTCGAACAGACTAGACGGAATTCACCCCTCCACTTT.

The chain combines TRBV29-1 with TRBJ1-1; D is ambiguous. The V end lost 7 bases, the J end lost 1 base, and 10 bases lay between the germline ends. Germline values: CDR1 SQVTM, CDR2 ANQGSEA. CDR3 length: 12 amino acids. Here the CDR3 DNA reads TGCAGCGCACGGGTTCCGAACACTGAAGCTTTCTTT. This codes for CSARVPNTEAFF.

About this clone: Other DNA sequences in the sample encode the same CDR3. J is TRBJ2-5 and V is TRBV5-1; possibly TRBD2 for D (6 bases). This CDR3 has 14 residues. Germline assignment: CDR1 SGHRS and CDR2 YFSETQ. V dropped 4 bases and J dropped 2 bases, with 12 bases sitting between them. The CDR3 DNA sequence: TGCGCCAGCAGCCCAGGGACTGCACAAGAGACCCAGTACTTC. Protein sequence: CASSPGTAQETQYF.

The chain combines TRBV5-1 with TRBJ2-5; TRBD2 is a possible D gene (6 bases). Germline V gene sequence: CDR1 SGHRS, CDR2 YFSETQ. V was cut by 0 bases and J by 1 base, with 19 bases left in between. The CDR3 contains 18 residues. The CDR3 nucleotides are TGCGCCAGCAGCTTGGTCGGGGGAAGGGAGTGGGGCCAAGAGACCCAGTACTTC. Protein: CASSLVGGREWGQETQYF.

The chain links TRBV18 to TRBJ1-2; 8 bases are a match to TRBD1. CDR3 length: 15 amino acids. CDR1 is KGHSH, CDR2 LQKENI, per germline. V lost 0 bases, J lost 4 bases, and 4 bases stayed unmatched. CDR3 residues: CASSPPTGGAYGYTF. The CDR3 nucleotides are TGTGCCAGCTCACCACCCACAGGGGGAGCCTATGGCTACACCTTC.

The CDR3 spells CATGHLSGNYGYTF. The CDR3 coding sequence is TGTGCCACCGGACATCTGTCCGGCAACTATGGCTACACCTTC. The chain employs TRBV15 and TRBJ1-2; maybe TRBD1 (5 bases). There are 14 residues in the CDR3. Trimming cost V 8 bases and J 2 bases, with 15 bases left between them. In germline, CDR1 is LNHNV, CDR2 YYDKDF (reference sequence).

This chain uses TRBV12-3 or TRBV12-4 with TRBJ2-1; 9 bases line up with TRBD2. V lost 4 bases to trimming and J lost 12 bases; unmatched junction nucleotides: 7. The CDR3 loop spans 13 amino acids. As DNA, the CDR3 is TGTGCCAGCAGTTCCCCCAGGCGGGAGGGGCAGTTCTTC. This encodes CASSSPRREGQFF.

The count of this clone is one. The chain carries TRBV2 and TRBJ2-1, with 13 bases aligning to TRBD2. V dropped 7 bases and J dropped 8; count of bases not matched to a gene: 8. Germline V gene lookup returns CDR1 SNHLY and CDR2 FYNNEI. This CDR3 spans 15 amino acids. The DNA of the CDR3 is TGTGCCAGCAAACGACTAGCGGGAGGTAAGGATGAGCAGTTCTTC. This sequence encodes CASKRLAGGKDEQFF. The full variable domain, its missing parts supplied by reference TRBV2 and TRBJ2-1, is EPEVTQTPSHQVTQMGQEVILRCVPISNHLYFYWYRQILGQKVEFLVSFYNNEISEKSEIFDDQFSVERPDGSNFTLKIRSTKLEDSAMYFCASKRLAGGKDEQFFGPGTRLTVL.

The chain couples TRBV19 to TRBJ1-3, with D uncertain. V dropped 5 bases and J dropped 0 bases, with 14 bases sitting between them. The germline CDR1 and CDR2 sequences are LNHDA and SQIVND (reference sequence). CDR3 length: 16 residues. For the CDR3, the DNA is TGTGCCAGTAGTTCTGCGGTTATCAGCTCTGGAAACACCATATATTTT. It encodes CASSSAVISSGNTIYF.

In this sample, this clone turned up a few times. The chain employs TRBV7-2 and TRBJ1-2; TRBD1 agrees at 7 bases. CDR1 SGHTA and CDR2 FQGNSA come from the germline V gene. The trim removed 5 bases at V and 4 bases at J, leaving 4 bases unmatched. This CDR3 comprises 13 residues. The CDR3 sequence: CASSVRDSYGYTF. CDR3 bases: TGTGCCAGCAGCGTTCGGGACAGCTATGGCTACACCTTC.

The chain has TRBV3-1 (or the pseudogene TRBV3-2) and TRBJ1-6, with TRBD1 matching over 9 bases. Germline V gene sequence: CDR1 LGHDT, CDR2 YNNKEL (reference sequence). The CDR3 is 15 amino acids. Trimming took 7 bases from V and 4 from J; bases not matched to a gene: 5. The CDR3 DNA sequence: TGTGCCAGCAAACTGGGACAGGGATATAATTCACCCCTCCACTTT. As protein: CASKLGQGYNSPLHF.

CDR3 in amino acids: CASTRTGGFYGYTF. CDR3 in DNA: TGTGCCAGCACGAGGACAGGGGGCTTCTATGGCTACACCTTC. The chain couples TRBV2 to TRBJ1-2, with TRBD1 identical over 11 bases. Germline CDR1 and CDR2: SNHLY and FYNNEI. The CDR3 extends over 14 amino acids. V trimming: 7 bases; J trimming: 4 bases; junction bases outside the gene matches: 5.

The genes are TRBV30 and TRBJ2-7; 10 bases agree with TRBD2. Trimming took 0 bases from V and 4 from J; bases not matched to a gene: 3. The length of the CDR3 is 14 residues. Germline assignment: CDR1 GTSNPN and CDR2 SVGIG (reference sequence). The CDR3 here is CAWSVGSGRYEQYF. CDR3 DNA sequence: TGTGCCTGGAGTGTCGGTAGCGGGAGGTACGAGCAGTACTTC. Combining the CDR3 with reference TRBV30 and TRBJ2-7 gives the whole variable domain SQTIHQWPATLVQPVGSPLSLECTVEGTSNPNLYWYRQAAGRGLQLLFYSVGIGQISSEVPQNLSASRPQDRQFILSSKKLLLSDSGFYLCAWSVGSGRYEQYFGPGTRLTVT.

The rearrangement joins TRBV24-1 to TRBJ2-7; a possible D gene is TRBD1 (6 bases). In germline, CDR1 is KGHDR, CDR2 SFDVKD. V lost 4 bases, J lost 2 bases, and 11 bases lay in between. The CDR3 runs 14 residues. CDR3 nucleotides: TGTGCCACCAGTGAATTTACAGGGCCCTACGAGCAGTACTTC. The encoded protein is CATSEFTGPYEQYF.

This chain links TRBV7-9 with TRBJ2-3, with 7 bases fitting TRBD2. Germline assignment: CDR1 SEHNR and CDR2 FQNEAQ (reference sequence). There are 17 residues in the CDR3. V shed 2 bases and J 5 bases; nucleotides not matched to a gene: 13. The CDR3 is CASSLWGAGSLLDTQYF. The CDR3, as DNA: TGTGCCAGCAGCTTATGGGGAGCGGGGAGCCTACTAGATACGCAGTATTTT.